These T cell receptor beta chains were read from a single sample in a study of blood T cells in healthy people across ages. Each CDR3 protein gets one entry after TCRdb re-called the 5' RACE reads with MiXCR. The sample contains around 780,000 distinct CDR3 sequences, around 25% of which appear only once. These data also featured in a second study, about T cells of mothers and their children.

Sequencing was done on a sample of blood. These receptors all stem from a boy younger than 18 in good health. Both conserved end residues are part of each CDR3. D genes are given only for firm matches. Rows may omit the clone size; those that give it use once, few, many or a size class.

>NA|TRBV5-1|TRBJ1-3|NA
CASSMDGGPSGNTIYF
TGCGCCAGCAGCATGGACGGCGGCCCGTCTGGAAACACCATATATTTT
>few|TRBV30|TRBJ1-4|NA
CAWSRNSKVEKLFF
TGTGCCTGGAGTAGGAACAGTAAAGTTGAAAAACTGTTTTTT
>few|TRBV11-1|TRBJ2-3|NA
CASSLPGGAADTQYF
TGTGCCAGTAGCTTACCTGGGGGGGCCGCAGATACGCAGTATTTT
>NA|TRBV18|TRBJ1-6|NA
CASSPTGLRRDSPLHF
TGTGCCAGCTCACCAACAGGGTTGCGAAGGGATTCACCCCTCCACTTT
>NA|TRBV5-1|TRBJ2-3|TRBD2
CASSPTSGGLDTQYF
TGCGCCAGCAGCCCTACTAGCGGGGGTTTAGATACGCAGTATTTT
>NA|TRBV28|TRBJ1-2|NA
CASSSTLKTYGYTF
TGTGCCAGCAGTTCCACACTGAAAACCTATGGCTACACCTTC
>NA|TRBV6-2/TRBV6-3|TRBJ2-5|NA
CASSPFEGERRETQYF
TGTGCCAGCAGCCCCTTTGAGGGGGAGAGGCGAGAGACCCAGTACTTC
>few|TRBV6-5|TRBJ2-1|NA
CASSYASDIGQFF
TGTGCCAGCAGTTACGCCAGTGACATCGGGCAGTTCTTC
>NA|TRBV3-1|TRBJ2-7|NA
CASSRRRVDEQYF
TGTGCCAGCAGCCGTAGAAGGGTGGACGAGCAGTACTTC
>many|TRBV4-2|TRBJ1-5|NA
CASSSQGDQPQHF
TGTGCCAGCAGCTCCCAGGGCGATCAGCCCCAGCATTTT
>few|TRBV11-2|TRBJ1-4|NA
CASSQSGWPGEKLFF
TGTGCCAGCAGCCAATCTGGCTGGCCGGGTGAAAAACTGTTTTTT
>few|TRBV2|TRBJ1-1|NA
CASSDRRREKENTEAFF
TGTGCCAGCAGTGATAGAAGGAGGGAGAAGGAGAACACTGAAGCTTTCTTT
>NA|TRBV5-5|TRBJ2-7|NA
CASSTPGRNYEQYF
TGTGCCAGCAGCACCCCGGGACGGAACTACGAGCAGTACTTC
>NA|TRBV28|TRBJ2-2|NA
CTSRSGFGELFF
TGTACCAGCAGGTCAGGGTTCGGGGAGCTGTTTTTT
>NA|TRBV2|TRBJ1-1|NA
CASSARVANTEAFF
TGTGCCAGCAGTGCCAGGGTTGCGAACACTGAAGCTTTCTTT
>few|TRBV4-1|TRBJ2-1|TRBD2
CASSQAGLAGGNKNEQFF
TGCGCCAGCAGCCAAGCCGGGCTAGCGGGGGGCAATAAGAATGAGCAGTTCTTC
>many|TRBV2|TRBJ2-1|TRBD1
CASSPGQGFYNEQFF
TGTGCCAGCAGTCCGGGACAGGGGTTCTACAATGAGCAGTTCTTC
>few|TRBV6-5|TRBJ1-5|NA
CASSYSSLVRAGNQPQHF
TGTGCCAGCAGTTACTCGAGTCTGGTCAGGGCGGGCAATCAGCCCCAGCATTTT
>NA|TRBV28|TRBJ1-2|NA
CASSKGEGPNYGYTF
TGTGCCAGCAGTAAGGGAGAGGGGCCTAACTATGGCTACACCTTC
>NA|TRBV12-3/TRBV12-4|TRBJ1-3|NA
CASTPIRGVRGNTIYF
TGTGCCAGCACCCCGATTCGAGGGGTCCGTGGAAACACCATATATTTT
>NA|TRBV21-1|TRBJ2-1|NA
CASSKVCPVF
TGTGCCAGCAGCAAAGTGTGCCCAGTCTTC
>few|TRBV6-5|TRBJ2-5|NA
CASSEASQETQYF
TGTGCCAGCAGTGAGGCTAGTCAAGAGACCCAGTACTTC
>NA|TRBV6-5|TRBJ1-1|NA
CASSQRFSNTEAFF
TGTGCCAGCAGTCAACGTTTCTCAAACACTGAAGCTTTCTTT
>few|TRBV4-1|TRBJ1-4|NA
CASGNPLDEKLFF
TGCGCCAGCGGCAACCCACTGGATGAAAAACTGTTTTTT
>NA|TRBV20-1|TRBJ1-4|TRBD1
CSASDRDEKLFF
TGCAGTGCTAGCGACAGGGATGAAAAACTGTTTTTT
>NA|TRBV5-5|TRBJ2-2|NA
CASSPSGRVEAGELFF
TGTGCCAGCAGCCCCTCCGGCAGGGTTGAGGCCGGGGAGCTGTTTTTT
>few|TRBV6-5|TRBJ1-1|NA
CASDHGRTGEAFF
TGTGCCAGTGACCATGGGCGGACCGGTGAAGCTTTCTTT
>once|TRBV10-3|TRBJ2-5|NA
CDISESKSETQYF
TGTGACATCAGTGAGTCGAAGTCCGAGACCCAGTACTTC
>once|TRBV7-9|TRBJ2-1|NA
CASSFFPGRNEQFF
TGTGCCAGCAGCTTCTTTCCAGGGAGGAATGAGCAGTTCTTC
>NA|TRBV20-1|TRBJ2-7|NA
CSAILSGRSYEQYF
TGCAGTGCTATCCTAAGCGGGCGATCCTACGAGCAGTACTTC
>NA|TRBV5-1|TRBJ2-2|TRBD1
CASRGQGIANTGELFF
TGCGCCAGCAGGGGACAGGGTATCGCGAACACCGGGGAGCTGTTTTTT
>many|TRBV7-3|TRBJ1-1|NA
CASSLVQGPYTEAFF
TGTGCCAGCAGCTTAGTCCAGGGCCCTTACACTGAAGCTTTCTTT
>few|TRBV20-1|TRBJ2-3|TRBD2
CSSGLTDTQYF
TGCAGTTCGGGACTAACAGATACGCAGTATTTT
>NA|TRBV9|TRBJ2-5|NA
CASSIYSGETQYF
TGTGCCAGCAGCATCTACAGTGGAGAGACCCAGTACTTC
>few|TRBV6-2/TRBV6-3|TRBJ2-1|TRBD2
CASRLAGSSSYNEQFF
TGTGCCAGCAGACTAGCGGGGAGCTCCTCCTACAATGAGCAGTTCTTC
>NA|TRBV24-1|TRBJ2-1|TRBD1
CATSDSSGTDHRNEQFF
TGTGCCACCAGTGATTCCTCCGGGACAGATCATAGAAATGAGCAGTTCTTC
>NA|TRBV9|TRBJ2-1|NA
CASSVGSGEAYNEQFF
TGTGCCAGCAGCGTAGGGTCGGGGGAAGCATACAATGAGCAGTTCTTC
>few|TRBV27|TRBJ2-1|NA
CASSLGGQREQSF
TGTGCCAGCAGCCTAGGGGGGCAGAGGGAGCAGTCCTTC
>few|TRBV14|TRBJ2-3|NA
CASSSRLEATQYF
TGTGCCAGCAGCTCCCGACTAGAAGCTACGCAGTATTTT